One sample yielded the 25 T cell receptor beta chains listed below, sequenced in a study of OX40 agonist ivuxolimab in advanced cancers. TCRdb's copy holds only in-frame clones and misses some; the assay was immunoSEQ multiplex PCR. The table has 50,000 to 70,000 clones, over 80% seen once; the top ten hold 2.5% to 4%. Specimen: CD4+ or CD8+ T cells sorted from blood, collected in a trial of the OX40 agonist ivuxolimab. Every receptor here comes from an adult with an advanced solid tumor such as melanoma, head and neck, liver or kidney cancer.

The chain links TRBV5-5 to TRBJ1-5, with 7 bases fitting TRBD1. The length of the CDR3 is 16 residues. The trim removed 3 bases at V and 4 bases at J, leaving 10 bases unmatched. Per the germline V gene, CDR1 is SGHKS and CDR2 is YYEKEE (reference sequence). The CDR3 region is CASSYGNRGLNQPQHF. CDR3 in DNA: TGTGCCAGCAGCTATGGGAACAGGGGCCTAAATCAGCCCCAGCATTTT.

The chain combines TRBV11-2 with TRBJ2-3; possible D gene TRBD2, 6 bases. Germline CDR1 is SGHAT and CDR2 is FQNNGV. With 1 base removed from V and 2 bases from J, the gap between germline ends came to 13 bases. The CDR3 runs 16 residues. In nucleotides, the CDR3 is TGTGCCAGCAGCTTAGCTTTAGCGGCGAACACAGATACGCAGTATTTT. Its protein product is CASSLALAANTDTQYF.

This rearrangement joins TRBV6-5 to TRBJ2-7, with D maybe TRBD2 (6 bases). The CDR3 has 12 amino acids. Germline lookup yields CDR1 MNHEY and CDR2 SVGAGI. The V and J ends lost 6 bases and 2 bases respectively, with 8 bases between them. CDR3: CASSRGTYEQYF. CDR3 DNA: TGTGCCAGCAGCCGCGGGACCTACGAGCAGTACTTC.

This chain links TRBV7-3 with TRBJ2-7; perhaps TRBD1 as D (5 bases). The length of the CDR3 is 15 residues. The V gene lost 1 base and the J gene lost 2 bases, with 12 bases spanning the gap. Germline V gene sequence: CDR1 SGHTA, CDR2 FQGTGA. The CDR3: CASSLNAGLAYEQYF. Here the CDR3 DNA reads TGTGCCAGCAGCTTAAATGCAGGGTTAGCCTACGAGCAGTACTTC.

The chain uses TRBV5-1 and TRBJ1-2; a weak D match, TRBD1 (5 bases). Germline CDR1 SGHRS, CDR2 YFSETQ. Deletions cut 4 bases from V and 2 bases from J, with 12 bases between. The CDR3 covers 14 residues. The CDR3 loop reads CASSNSQGNYGYTF. The CDR3 bases are TGCGCCAGCAGCAACTCCCAGGGAAACTATGGCTACACCTTC.

The chain carries TRBV6-5 and TRBJ1-1; weak D call: TRBD1 (5 bases). Trimming removed 8 bases at V and 3 bases at J, with 13 bases between. The CDR3 sequence is 13 residues long. Germline values: CDR1 MNHEY, CDR2 SVGAGI. DNA for the CDR3: TGTGCCAGCTCCCTCGGGGGGGACACTGAAGCTTTCTTT. This encodes CASSLGGDTEAFF.

This chain links TRBV7-9 with TRBJ1-4, with D unresolved. Germline assignment: CDR1 SEHNR and CDR2 FQNEAQ (reference sequence). Trimming cost V 7 bases and J 7 bases, with 19 bases left between them. The length of the CDR3 is 15 residues. The CDR3 DNA follows: TGTGCCAGCACCTCCTTCGGGCAACCGGGTGAAAAACTGTTTTTT. It encodes CASTSFGQPGEKLFF.

The CDR3 sequence: CASSIDRNTEAFF. As DNA, the CDR3 is TGTGCCAGCAGCATCGACAGGAACACTGAAGCTTTCTTT. The chain combines TRBV7-2 with TRBJ1-1; D might be TRBD1 (5 bases). The germline V gene has CDR1 SGHTA and CDR2 FQGNSA. This CDR3 has 13 amino acids. V dropped 5 bases and J dropped 1 base, with 8 bases sitting between them.

J is TRBJ2-3 and V is TRBV5-6, with TRBD2 identical over 10 bases. This CDR3 comprises 16 residues. V lost 0 bases and J lost 2; bases outside the gene matches: 3. CDR1 and CDR2 (germline): SGHDT, YYEEEE. The CDR3 loop reads CASSLGLAGFTDTQYF. The CDR3 DNA reads TGTGCCAGCAGCTTGGGACTAGCGGGTTTCACAGATACGCAGTATTTT.

The chain uses TRBV2 and TRBJ2-5; no clear D. CDR1 is SNHLY, CDR2 FYNNEI, per germline. Trimming took off 2 bases at V and 5 bases at J, with 15 bases between the two ends. CDR3 length: 15 amino acids. The CDR3 sequence is CASSENPGPRETQYF. As DNA, the CDR3 is TGTGCCAGCAGTGAAAACCCGGGCCCTCGGGAGACCCAGTACTTC.

The chain has TRBV5-1 and TRBJ1-4; possibly TRBD1 for D (6 bases). V was shortened by 0 bases and J by 3 bases, with 9 bases between the two germline ends. The length of the CDR3 is 15 residues. Germline values: CDR1 SGHRS, CDR2 YFSETQ. The CDR3 region is CASSLAGAPNEKLFF. CDR3 DNA sequence: TGCGCCAGCAGCTTGGCAGGGGCCCCTAATGAAAAACTGTTTTTT.

The genes are TRBV27 and TRBJ2-5; possibly TRBD2 for D (5 bases). The CDR3 is made up of 13 amino acids. V dropped 2 bases and J dropped 5 bases, with 9 bases sitting between them. Germline loops: CDR1 MNHEY, CDR2 SMNVEV (reference sequence). The CDR3 DNA follows: TGTGCCAGCAGTTTAGACTACTGGGAGACCCAGTACTTC. It is translated as CASSLDYWETQYF.

The chain links TRBV4-1 to TRBJ2-6, with 7 bases that match TRBD1. From germline, CDR1 is MGHRA and CDR2 YSYEKL. This CDR3 spans 18 amino acids. V was clipped by 2 bases and J by 4 bases; unmatched bases: 11. Here the CDR3 reads CASSQLRTRGKGANVLTF. CDR3 DNA: TGCGCCAGCAGCCAACTCCGGACCAGGGGGAAAGGGGCCAACGTCCTGACTTTC.

The chain recombines TRBV6-1 with TRBJ1-4; no definite D call. Germline V gene data show CDR1 as MNHNS and CDR2 as SASEGT. This CDR3 contains 12 residues. V was shortened by 5 bases and J by 5 bases, with 6 bases between the two germline ends. In DNA form, the CDR3 reads TGTGCCAGCAGTCGGGAAAATGAAAAACTGTTTTTT. Its protein is CASSRENEKLFF.

This rearrangement joins TRBV10-3 to TRBJ2-1; no reliable D call. V gave up 6 bases and J gave up 7 bases, with 13 bases separating them. Germline-derived CDR1 and CDR2 are ENHRY and SYGVKD. The CDR3 sequence is 13 residues long. In nucleotides, the CDR3 is TGTGCCATCAGAGGAGTTGCGAAGAATGAGCAGTTCTTC. It is translated as CAIRGVAKNEQFF.

This sequence joins TRBV5-6 and TRBJ1-5; TRBD1 might be the D (6 bases). V was trimmed by 2 bases and J by 0 bases, leaving 9 bases between them. The CDR3 is 15 amino acids. In germline, CDR1 is SGHDT, CDR2 YYEEEE. CDR3 sequence (DNA): TGTGCCAGCAGCTTACGAGGGGGTAGCAATCAGCCCCAGCATTTT. This sequence encodes CASSLRGGSNQPQHF.

The J gene is TRBJ1-1, the V gene TRBV27, with TRBD1 matching over 8 bases. The germline gives CDR1 MNHEY, CDR2 SMNVEV (reference sequence). This CDR3 is 15 amino acids long. V dropped 6 bases and J dropped 1; count of bases not matched to a gene: 7. CDR3 sequence (DNA): TGTGCCAGCAGGGGGACAGGCTGGAGGAACACTGAAGCTTTCTTT. This sequence encodes CASRGTGWRNTEAFF.

A few counts support this clone. The V and J genes are TRBV6-1 and TRBJ2-5, with D possibly matching TRBD1 (6 bases). Germline assignment: CDR1 MNHNS and CDR2 SASEGT. The V and J ends lost 6 bases and 1 base respectively, with 9 bases between them. This CDR3 comprises 13 residues. The CDR3 region is CASRQGGQETQYF. In DNA form, the CDR3 reads TGTGCCAGCAGACAGGGTGGCCAAGAGACCCAGTACTTC.

This sequence joins TRBV6-5 and TRBJ1-3; D is unresolved. CDR3 length: 16 amino acids. Trimming removed 0 bases at V and 3 bases at J, with 12 bases between. Germline values: CDR1 MNHEY, CDR2 SVGAGI. The CDR3 loop reads CASSYSMRTDGNTIYF. The CDR3 bases are TGTGCCAGCAGTTACTCAATGAGAACCGATGGAAACACCATATATTTT.

The chain combines TRBV7-8 with TRBJ1-2; TRBD1 matches at 8 bases. The CDR3 covers 14 residues. V lost 3 bases to trimming and J lost 4 bases; unmatched junction nucleotides: 4. The germline gives CDR1 SGHVS, CDR2 FQNEAQ. CDR3 DNA: TGTGCCAGCAGCTTGGACAGGGTCTCCTATGGCTACACCTTC. Translated, it gives CASSLDRVSYGYTF.

The chain uses TRBV28 and TRBJ1-2; D may be TRBD1 (6 bases). Germline V gene lookup returns CDR1 MDHEN and CDR2 SYDVKM. The CDR3 runs to 14 residues. Trimming removed 5 bases at V and 7 bases at J, with 17 bases between. The CDR3 loop reads CASSPRQGWAGYTF. In DNA, the CDR3 is TGTGCCAGCAGTCCCCGGCAGGGGTGGGCTGGCTACACCTTC.

This clone occurred a few times. The V and J genes are TRBV4-1 and TRBJ1-5; weak D call: TRBD1 (5 bases). The CDR3 covers 13 residues. Trimming took 4 bases from V and 5 from J, leaving 9 bases between them. The germline CDR1 and CDR2 sequences are MGHRA and YSYEKL. CDR3: CASSLREDQPQHF. In DNA form, the CDR3 reads TGCGCCAGCAGCCTCAGGGAGGATCAGCCCCAGCATTTT.

This rearrangement joins TRBV11-3 to TRBJ2-1, with D maybe TRBD1 (5 bases). V gave up 0 bases and J gave up 11 bases, with 11 bases separating them. In germline, CDR1 is SGHNT, CDR2 YENEEA. The CDR3 runs 13 residues. DNA for the CDR3: TGTGCCAGCAGCTTAGATGGGGCGACCCAGCAGTTCTTC. Its protein product is CASSLDGATQQFF.

This chain joins TRBV28 and TRBJ1-2; D not certain. The CDR3 is 10 amino acids. Germline lookup yields CDR1 MDHEN and CDR2 SYDVKM. Trimming cost V 3 bases and J 7 bases, with 3 bases left between them. The CDR3 sequence: CASSFSGYTF. The CDR3 DNA reads as TGTGCCAGCAGTTTTAGTGGCTACACCTTC.

This chain connects TRBV28 to TRBJ1-6; TRBD1 matches at 8 bases. The ends lost 2 bases at V and 5 bases at J; junction bases unmatched: 11. The V gene's germline CDR1 is MDHEN and CDR2 SYDVKM. The CDR3 has 18 amino acids. CDR3 residues: CASSLDGAGQANNSPLHF. In DNA form, the CDR3 reads TGTGCCAGCAGTTTAGACGGGGCGGGACAGGCGAATAATTCACCCCTCCACTTT. The whole variable domain, filled in from reference TRBV28 and TRBJ1-6, reads DVKVTQSSRYLVKRTGEKVFLECVQDMDHENMFWYRQDPGLGLRLIYFSYDVKMKEKGDIPEGYSVSREKKERFSLILESASTNQTSMYLCASSLDGAGQANNSPLHFGNGTRLTVT.